The 11 T cell receptor beta chains reported below all come from one sample, sequenced in a study of molecular identifiers for immune sequencing clone quantification (dated by TCRdb to 2017 to 2018). Library creation used PCR. Sequencer: Illumina HiSeq 4000. TCRdb cleaned the public reads at Q25 with fastp, built clones with MiXCR and kept in-frame beta chains. When rows share a CDR3 protein, they turn into one entry using the most common DNA and genes. The sample data list some 650,000 distinct CDR3 sequences, and 15% to 20% of these were observed just once. Roughly 0.83% of the sample belongs to the ten largest clones. What was sequenced was naive CD8+ T cells from blood, with Jurkat cell RNA spiked in. The sample's cell subset or site, from its label and the paper: FACS-sorted CD8+CD4-CCR7+CD45RA+ naive T cells. The origin of the receptors is a human donor in good health. Some libraries in this study had Jurkat cell RNA spiked in.

In its sample, this clonotype was seen many times. The genes are TRBV24-1 and TRBJ2-2; 10 nucleotides line up with TRBD1. This CDR3 spans 17 amino acids. Germline values: CDR1 KGHDR, CDR2 SFDVKD. Trimming took 4 bases from V and 0 from J; bases not matched to a gene: 4. For the CDR3, the DNA is TGTGCCACCAGTGAGTGGGACAGGGGCCCGAACACCGGGGAGCTGTTTTTT. This encodes CATSEWDRGPNTGELFF.

In this sample, this clonotype turned up once. One base away lies a much larger clone, so this may be a sequencing read error. This chain connects TRBV20-1 to TRBJ2-5; 8 bases match TRBD2. Germline loops: CDR1 DFQATT, CDR2 SNEGSKA (reference sequence). The CDR3 runs to 18 residues. Losses at the gene ends were 5 bases for V and 5 bases for J; bases not matched to a gene: 22. CDR3 residues: CSAPPIGASGHVVETQYF. The CDR3 DNA is TGCAGTGCTCCCCCCATTGGCGCTAGCGGGCACGTGGTGGAGACCCAGTACTTC.

For this clonotype: Being one base from a much bigger clone, this may be a read error. This chain links TRBV7-8 with TRBJ2-7, with 9 bases identical to TRBD1. Looked up from germline, CDR1 is SGHVS and CDR2 is FQNEAQ. This CDR3 contains 14 residues. CDR3 in amino acids: CVSSLLTGGYEQYF. The CDR3 DNA sequence: TGTGTCAGCAGCCTTCTGACAGGGGGCTACGAGCAGTACTTC.

A note on this clonotype: A much larger clonotype is one base distant, so this may be a read error. Since no conserved phenylalanine or tryptophan closes the CDR3, a read error is the likely cause. The chain couples TRBV28 to TRBJ1-1; D possibly corresponds to TRBD1 (6 bases). Trimming left V 6 bases short and J 2 bases short, with 22 bases between. The CDR3 has 17 residues. The V gene's germline CDR1 is MDHEN and CDR2 SYDVKM. The CDR3 DNA follows: TGTGCCAGCAGCTCACCGAGACTGGACAGAACTAACACTGAAGCTTTCCTT. Its translation is CASSSPRLDRTNTEAFL.

This chain connects TRBV4-2 to TRBJ2-1, with D uncertain. The CDR3 sequence is 11 residues long. Germline CDR1 reads LGHNA; CDR2 reads YNFKEQ. The V and J ends lost 4 bases and 8 bases respectively, with 6 bases between them. The CDR3 reads CASSRSHEQFF. The CDR3 region has the DNA TGTGCCAGCAGCCGCTCCCATGAGCAGTTCTTC.

This clonotype was seen repeatedly, ten times or more. CDR3 sequence (DNA): TGTGCCATCAGTGATGGTGGGGGTTACTATGGCTACACCTTC. This translates into CAISDGGGYYGYTF. The V call is TRBV10-3, the J call TRBJ1-2, with D possibly TRBD1 on 5 matching bases. The CDR3 runs 14 residues. With 3 bases removed from V and 3 bases from J, the gap between germline ends came to 11 bases. Per the germline V gene, CDR1 is ENHRY and CDR2 is SYGVKD.

This clonotype appeared many times. An end of the junction does not agree with germline; a read error may underlie this. The rearrangement links TRBV4-1 to TRBJ2-6; TRBD1 matches 9 bases. In germline, CDR1 is MGHRA, CDR2 YSYEKL. This CDR3 has 18 residues. CDR3: CASRQAGTGHPGANVLTF. CDR3 nucleotide sequence: TGCGCCAGCAGGCAAGCCGGGACAGGGCATCCTGGGGCCAACGTCCTGACTTTC.

This clonotype was counted ten times or more. The chain uses TRBV5-1 and TRBJ2-3; 8 bases align to TRBD1. The trim removed 4 bases at V and 6 bases at J, leaving 10 bases unmatched. This CDR3 comprises 15 residues. Germline CDR1 is SGHRS and CDR2 is YFSETQ. This CDR3 is CASSARTGTVDTQYF. CDR3 in DNA: TGCGCCAGCAGCGCCCGGACAGGGACGGTGGATACGCAGTATTTT.

This chain uses TRBV30 with TRBJ2-4; D perhaps matches TRBD2 (6 bases). Germline loops: CDR1 GTSNPN, CDR2 SVGIG (reference sequence). CDR3 length: 15 amino acids. The V end lost 0 bases, the J end lost 8 bases, and 17 bases lay between the germline ends. As DNA, the CDR3 is TGTGCCTGGAGTGTATGGGTTTCGGGGGAGGACATTCAGTACTTC. It codes for CAWSVWVSGEDIQYF.

The CDR3 region is CASSYPRGGSSNQPQHF. The CDR3 DNA sequence: TGTGCCAGCAGTTACCCTAGAGGGGGGAGCAGCAATCAGCCCCAGCATTTT. The gene calls are TRBV6-6 and TRBJ1-5; tentative D call: TRBD1 (6 bases). V was trimmed by 2 bases and J by 1 base, leaving 15 bases between them. Germline V gene sequence: CDR1 MNHNY, CDR2 SVGAGI (reference sequence). The length of the CDR3 is 17 residues.

The table lists this clonotype with many counts. This chain joins TRBV10-3 and TRBJ2-7; no definite D call. This CDR3 spans 12 amino acids. Looked up from germline, CDR1 is ENHRY and CDR2 is SYGVKD. Trimming took 3 bases from V and 7 from J, leaving 10 bases between them. The CDR3 DNA is TGTGCCATCAGTGATGGGGTGAGGGAGCAGTACTTC. It yields the protein CAISDGVREQYF.